This T cell receptor (beta chain) was identified during a study of blood T cell repertoires in COVID-19. Across the whole study: The United States, Italy and Spain provided the acute and convalescent COVID-19 samples. Sample material is recorded as cDNA or gDNA derived from T cells, B-cell-depleted T cells, or PBMCs.

V dropped 3 bases and J dropped 3; count of bases not matched to a gene: 5. There are 15 residues in the CDR3. CDR1 LGHNA and CDR2 YNFKEQ come from the germline V gene. As processed by the authors: Reference gene primer amplification in the assay estimated nucleated cell counts. Profiled with immunoSEQ multiplex PCR; TCRdb holds only in-frame clones, not every one. V, J and clone size were drawn from that table, and D and trimming were deduced from the DNA. The sample consists of 250,000 or so clones, around 87% of them appearing once. A Seattle source enrolled patients during active infection and followed them longitudinally.

The sample was peripheral blood. The clonotype comes from a woman between 55 and 75 years old with COVID-19, enrolled during active disease. The rearrangement joins TRBV4-2 to TRBJ2-7; 10 bases map to TRBD2. The CDR3 reads CASSQEGLADYEQYF. CDR3 bases: TGTGCCAGCAGCCAGGAAGGACTAGCGGACTACGAGCAGTACTTC.